This is a list of T cell receptor beta chains from one sample in a study of cytomegalovirus exposure and HLA in healthy donors. TCRdb's table, derived via immunoSEQ multiplex PCR, lists solely in-frame clones and lacks some. The table lists approximately 150,000 clones, roughly 75% of them singletons. Sequenced: PBMCs. These receptors were taken from a male donor in good health and CMV-seronegative. Each CDR3 is given with its conserved first and last residue. A D gene is named only where the DNA matches it firmly. Size tells how often a clone was seen (once, few, many) or the class of an expanded clone, and some rows leave it out.

clone_size: -; j_call: TRBJ1-1; v_call: TRBV5-4; d_call: -; cdr3_nt: TGTGCCAGCAGCTTGGATGACAGGTGGGGCACTGAAGCTTTCTTT; cdr3_aa: CASSLDDRWGTEAFF
clone_size: -; j_call: TRBJ1-1; v_call: TRBV28; d_call: -; cdr3_nt: TGTGCCAGCAGGAGTACAGGAGTCCGAGCTCTGAACACTGAAGCTTTCTTT; cdr3_aa: CASRSTGVRALNTEAFF
clone_size: -; j_call: TRBJ1-1; v_call: TRBV14; d_call: TRBD1; cdr3_nt: TGTGCCGGCAGCTTACAGGGGCCCTACACTGAAGCTTTCTTT; cdr3_aa: CAGSLQGPYTEAFF
clone_size: few; j_call: TRBJ2-5; v_call: TRBV7-7; d_call: TRBD1; cdr3_nt: TGTGCCAGCAGCCAGGGGGCAGAAGAGACCCAGTACTTC; cdr3_aa: CASSQGAEETQYF
clone_size: -; j_call: TRBJ2-3; v_call: TRBV11-2; d_call: TRBD1; cdr3_nt: TGTGCCAGCAGCCAACAGGGGGTAAACACAGATACGCAGTATTTT; cdr3_aa: CASSQQGVNTDTQYF
clone_size: -; j_call: TRBJ1-2; v_call: TRBV9; d_call: -; cdr3_nt: TGTGCCAGCAGCGTAGCGGACAGATTGGCTGGCTACACCTTC; cdr3_aa: CASSVADRLAGYTF
clone_size: -; j_call: TRBJ1-5; v_call: TRBV27; d_call: TRBD1; cdr3_nt: TGTGCCAGCAGTTTTAACAGGGGGAGTAGCAATCAGCCCCAGCATTTT; cdr3_aa: CASSFNRGSSNQPQHF
clone_size: -; j_call: TRBJ1-1; v_call: TRBV14; d_call: TRBD1; cdr3_nt: TGTGCCAGCAGCCAAAACAGGGGGCCGATCACTGAAGCTTTCTTT; cdr3_aa: CASSQNRGPITEAFF
clone_size: -; j_call: TRBJ2-5; v_call: TRBV28; d_call: TRBD1; cdr3_nt: TGTGCCAGCAGGGAATTAAAGGGACAGGCCCAAGAGACCCAGTACTTC; cdr3_aa: CASRELKGQAQETQYF
clone_size: -; j_call: TRBJ1-4; v_call: TRBV28; d_call: -; cdr3_nt: TGTGCCAGCAGATTCGGGGGGGCTAATGAAAAACTGTTTTTT; cdr3_aa: CASRFGGANEKLFF
clone_size: -; j_call: TRBJ1-3; v_call: TRBV9; d_call: -; cdr3_nt: TGTGCCAGCAGCGTAGGGGGAGGGAACTCTGGAAACACCATATATTTT; cdr3_aa: CASSVGGGNSGNTIYF
clone_size: -; j_call: TRBJ2-7; v_call: TRBV28; d_call: TRBD2; cdr3_nt: TGTGCCAGCACTTCAGCTGCCAGCGGGAGATCCTACGAGCAGTACTTC; cdr3_aa: CASTSAASGRSYEQYF
clone_size: -; j_call: TRBJ1-6; v_call: TRBV14; d_call: -; cdr3_nt: TGTGCCAGCAGCCAAGGTGCCATCAGTGGTAGGAGCTCCTATAATTCACCCCTCCACTTT; cdr3_aa: CASSQGAISGRSSYNSPLHF
clone_size: -; j_call: TRBJ1-1; v_call: TRBV2; d_call: -; cdr3_nt: TGTGCCAGCAGTGATAGCCACACCTTGAACACTGAAGCTTTCTTT; cdr3_aa: CASSDSHTLNTEAFF